Below, 4 T cell receptor beta chains from the same sample are listed, as sequenced in a study of metastatic and nonmetastatic thyroid tumors. TCRdb reprocessed the PCR reads using MiXCR. The sample lists under 95,000 clones, roughly 8.6% seen once, with 8.8% in the top ten. No patient had received any treatment before thyroid surgery. The sequencing input was blood. The receptors were sampled from a female donor with papillary thyroid cancer or a benign thyroid nodule (not recorded which). Some clones in this sample may be carry-over from other donors' samples.

This clone came up many times. This chain links TRBV27 with TRBJ1-6; a possible D gene is TRBD1 (6 bases). The CDR3 is 16 residues long. Trimming pared 10 bases from V and 9 bases from J, leaving 25 bases between. CDR1 and CDR2 from the germline V gene are MNHEY and SMNVEV (reference sequence). The CDR3 bases are TGTGCCACTAAGCCGACCAGGGGAGGGGATAGTTCACCCCTCCACTTT. Protein sequence: CATKPTRGGDSSPLHF.

This clone was detected ten times or more. The V and J genes are TRBV7-2 and TRBJ2-7; D call uncertain. Germline CDR1 and CDR2: SGHTA and FQGNSA. This CDR3 comprises 11 residues. V lost 2 bases, J lost 4 bases, and 3 bases lay in between. In DNA, the CDR3 is TGTGCCAGCAGCTTACAGTACGAGCAGTACTTC. It encodes CASSLQYEQYF. Looking up the rest from reference TRBV7-2 and TRBJ2-7 gives the full variable domain: GAGVSQSPSNKVTEKGKDVELRCDPISGHTALYWYRQSLGQGLEFLIYFQGNSAPDKSGLPSDRFSAERTGGSVSTLTIQRTQQEDSAVYLCASSLQYEQYFGPGTRLTVT.

As concerns this clone: This sequence may be a read error, since a much larger clone differs from it by one base. V usage is TRBV9 and J usage is TRBJ1-5, with D maybe TRBD1 (5 bases). CDR3 length: 15 residues. Germline CDR1 reads SGDLS; CDR2 reads YYNGEE. Trimming stripped 1 base from V and 4 bases from J, with 12 bases between. In nucleotides, the CDR3 is TGTGCCAGCAGCGTATGTAGTCAGGGAAATCAGCCCCAGCATTTT. It codes for CASSVCSQGNQPQHF.

This clone was recorded many times. The chain has TRBV2 and TRBJ1-1, with D perhaps TRBD1 (5 bases). The CDR3 has 13 residues. In germline, CDR1 is SNHLY, CDR2 FYNNEI. V lost 5 bases and J 11 bases, leaving 18 bases between the germline ends. The CDR3 protein is CASSPPGPPTAFF. The CDR3 coding sequence is TGTGCCAGCAGTCCACCGGGGCCCCCAACGGCTTTCTTT.